These 31 T cell receptor beta chains originate from one sample sequenced in a study of T cell repertoires in cytomegalovirus infection. Their specific antigens are unknown. TCRdb independently ran MiXCR on the reads; one entry per CDR3 protein. The data show about 85,000 distinct CDR3 sequences, 40% to 50% seen once. The sample in question was CD8+ T cells from cultured PBMCs, obtained from culture after CMV antigen stimulation. These TCRs come from a human donor in good health (CMV status not recorded). Some clones in this sample may be carry-over from other donors' samples.

This chain uses TRBV5-1 with TRBJ2-5, with 13 bases matching TRBD2. The junction had 0 bases not matched to a gene; V was cut back by 0 bases and J by 4 bases. The germline V gene has CDR1 SGHRS and CDR2 YFSETQ. The length of the CDR3 is 15 residues. CDR3 sequence (DNA): TGCGCCAGCAGCTTGGGGACTAGCGGGAGAGAGACCCAGTACTTC. It is translated as CASSLGTSGRETQYF.

This chain connects TRBV28 to TRBJ2-3; 7 bases are shared with TRBD2. The germline V gene has CDR1 MDHEN and CDR2 SYDVKM. There are 14 residues in the CDR3. The ends lost 7 bases at V and 2 bases at J; junction bases unmatched: 6. The CDR3 reads CASNSGKITDTQYF. CDR3 sequence (DNA): TGTGCCAGCAACAGCGGGAAAATCACAGATACGCAGTATTTT.

The chain employs TRBV7-6 and TRBJ2-7, with 11 bases fitting TRBD2. There are 15 residues in the CDR3. The germline gives CDR1 SGHVS, CDR2 FNYEAQ. The ends lost 5 bases at V and 7 bases at J; junction bases unmatched: 10. CDR3 nucleotides: TGTGCCAGCAGCGGTAGCGGGAGGGCCTCGCGAGAGCAGTACTTC. Its translation is CASSGSGRASREQYF.

V gene TRBV7-6 combines with J gene TRBJ2-5; TRBD2 aligns across 12 bases. In germline, CDR1 is SGHVS, CDR2 FNYEAQ. The CDR3 loop spans 17 amino acids. The V and J ends lost 4 bases and 3 bases, in that order; junction bases with no gene match: 9. The CDR3 nucleotides read TGTGCCAGCAGCTCCTACCCTAGCGGGGGGGCCGAAGAGACCCAGTACTTC. It yields the protein CASSSYPSGGAEETQYF.

This clonotype was counted between two and nine times. This chain uses TRBV7-6 with TRBJ1-1, with 8 bases fitting TRBD1. CDR3 size: 16 residues. Germline values: CDR1 SGHVS, CDR2 FNYEAQ. Trimming removed 0 bases from V and 4 bases from J; junction bases left unmatched: 7. The CDR3 region is CASSLAETGASTEAFF. The CDR3 nucleotides read TGTGCCAGCAGCTTAGCCGAGACAGGGGCGAGCACTGAAGCTTTCTTT.

In its sample, this clonotype was seen a few times. The gene calls are TRBV7-2 and TRBJ2-1, with D perhaps matching TRBD1 (5 bases). Trimming stripped 5 bases from V and 0 bases from J, with 26 bases between. CDR1 and CDR2 from the germline V gene are SGHTA and FQGNSA. The CDR3 sequence is 20 residues long. CDR3 DNA: TGTGCCAGCAGCCAGCTCTTCATTTTGGGGCGGTTTTTCTCCTACAATGAGCAGTTCTTC. It yields the protein CASSQLFILGRFFSYNEQFF.

J is TRBJ2-7 and V is TRBV10-3, with a tentative D call TRBD2 (5 bases). CDR3 length: 13 residues. Germline-derived CDR1 and CDR2 are ENHRY and SYGVKD. Trimming cost V 5 bases and J 4 bases, with 12 bases left between them. CDR3 nucleotide sequence: TGTGCCATCAGTCCGCCCGGGATTTACGAGCAGTACTTC. Protein sequence: CAISPPGIYEQYF.

Comments on this clonotype: A read error may explain this, as a much larger clone is one base away. The genes are TRBV7-2 and TRBJ1-1; 7 positions agree with TRBD1. This CDR3 spans 14 amino acids. In germline, CDR1 is SGHTA, CDR2 FQGNSA. The CDR3 sequence is CASSSPDRNSEAFF. In DNA form, the CDR3 reads TGTGCCAGCAGTTCCCCGGACAGGAACTCTGAAGCTTTCTTT.

This clonotype came up many times. The chain carries TRBV6-6 and TRBJ2-7; TRBD1 matches at 11 bases. Germline CDR1 MNHNY, CDR2 SVGAGI (reference sequence). The CDR3 totals 14 residues. The junction had 3 bases not matched to a gene; V was cut back by 4 bases and J by 4 bases. CDR3 protein: CASSSRDRGYEQYF. The CDR3 DNA reads TGTGCCAGCAGTTCCCGGGACAGGGGGTACGAGCAGTACTTC.

V usage is TRBV7-2 and J usage is TRBJ2-1; 12 nucleotides line up with TRBD2. Germline V gives CDR1 SGHTA, CDR2 FQGNSA. The CDR3 is made up of 15 amino acids. The V segment lost 2 bases and the J segment 9 bases; nucleotides outside the gene matches: 5. The DNA of the CDR3 is TGTGCCAGCAGCTTAAGACTAGCGGGAGCTGTTGAGCAGTTCTTC. As protein: CASSLRLAGAVEQFF.

The J gene is TRBJ2-6, the V gene TRBV27; D not resolved. The V gene's germline CDR1 is MNHEY and CDR2 SMNVEV (reference sequence). Trimming took off 2 bases at V and 2 bases at J, with 4 bases between the two ends. The CDR3 contains 14 residues. The CDR3 DNA sequence: TGTGCCAGCAGTTTAAATCCTGGGGCCAACGTCCTGACTTTC. Protein: CASSLNPGANVLTF. Full variable domain (outside the CDR3, taken from reference TRBV27 and TRBJ2-6): EAQVTQNPRYLITVTGKKLTVTCSQNMNHEYMSWYRQDPGLGLRQIYYSMNVEVTDKGDVPEGYKVSRKEKRNFPLILESPSPNQTSLYFCASSLNPGANVLTFGAGSRLTVL.

V and J are TRBV7-9 and TRBJ1-2; D is ambiguous. V was cut by 7 bases and J by 3 bases, with 21 bases left in between. CDR1 is SEHNR and CDR2 is FQNEAQ in the germline V gene (reference sequence). This CDR3 region has 16 residues. CDR3 nucleotides: TGTGCCAGCACCCTGGAGGAGCTGATAAGAGACTATGGCTACACCTTC. Amino acids: CASTLEELIRDYGYTF.

V and J are TRBV7-6 and TRBJ2-1; D unresolved. V was pared by 3 bases and J by 2 bases, with 11 bases between. Germline V gives CDR1 SGHVS, CDR2 FNYEAQ. The CDR3 loop spans 15 amino acids. The CDR3 sequence: CASSFEQGPYNEQFF. In nucleotides, the CDR3 is TGTGCCAGCAGCTTTGAACAAGGGCCCTACAATGAGCAGTTCTTC.

This chain's CDR3 is CASSYSKYNTEAFF. The CDR3 DNA reads as TGTGCCAGCAGTTACTCGAAATACAACACTGAAGCTTTCTTT. The chain uses TRBV6-5 and TRBJ1-1; no clear D. Deletions cut 0 bases from V and 2 bases from J, with 7 bases between. CDR1 is MNHEY, CDR2 SVGAGI, per germline. The CDR3 extends over 14 amino acids.

This chain joins TRBV6-6 and TRBJ2-7, with D perhaps matching TRBD1 (5 bases). The germline gives CDR1 MNHNY, CDR2 SVGAGI (reference sequence). CDR3 length: 15 amino acids. The V end was cut by 4 bases, the J end by 2 bases, with 15 bases between. Here the CDR3 DNA reads TGTGCCAGCAGTTCTTGGGGCCCCGTAACCTACGAGCAGTACTTC. Its protein product is CASSSWGPVTYEQYF.

The chain has TRBV6-2 or TRBV6-3 and TRBJ2-3; weak D call: TRBD2 (6 bases). V was pared by 2 bases and J by 3 bases, with 18 bases between. Germline V gives CDR1 MNHEY, CDR2 SVGEGT. This CDR3 spans 17 amino acids. The CDR3 nucleotides are TGTGCCAGCAGTTACCAATCGGGGGAGATTAGTACAGATACGCAGTATTTT. It yields the protein CASSYQSGEISTDTQYF.

The J gene is TRBJ2-1, the V gene TRBV10-3; maybe TRBD1 (5 bases). Trimming took 0 bases from V and 0 from J, leaving 12 bases between them. Germline CDR1 reads ENHRY; CDR2 reads SYGVKD. The CDR3 sequence is 17 residues long. The CDR3 sequence: CAISESAAQGSYNEQFF. The CDR3 coding sequence is TGTGCCATCAGTGAGTCGGCAGCTCAGGGCTCCTACAATGAGCAGTTCTTC.

This clonotype was observed many times. The chain joins TRBV19 to TRBJ1-1, with D perhaps TRBD1 (5 bases). Germline CDR1 LNHDA, CDR2 SQIVND (reference sequence). The CDR3 is 13 residues long. The V end lost 6 bases, the J end lost 4 bases, and 12 bases lay between the germline ends. The CDR3 reads CASRSGGTTEAFF. DNA of the CDR3: TGTGCCAGTAGATCTGGAGGGACCACTGAAGCTTTCTTT. Supplemented by reference TRBV19 and TRBJ1-1, the full variable domain reads DGGITQSPKYLFRKEGQNVTLSCEQNLNHDAMYWYRQDPGQGLRLIYYSQIVNDFQKGDIAEGYSVSREKKESFPLTVTSAQKNPTAFYLCASRSGGTTEAFFGQGTRLTVV.

This clonotype occurred a few times. The chain joins TRBV7-3 to TRBJ2-1; tentative D call: TRBD2 (7 bases). CDR3 length equals 19 residues. Trimming shortened V by 0 bases and J by 0 bases, and 18 bases separated the two germline ends. The germline gives CDR1 SGHTA, CDR2 FQGTGA. The CDR3 nucleotides read TGTGCCAGCAGCTTAACGTTTATCGGGGGGCCTAGCTCCTACAATGAGCAGTTCTTC. It codes for CASSLTFIGGPSSYNEQFF.

The V and J genes are TRBV5-1 and TRBJ2-1, with 9 positions matching TRBD1. CDR3 length: 12 amino acids. V lost 0 bases to trimming and J lost 12 bases; unmatched junction nucleotides: 1. Germline loops: CDR1 SGHRS, CDR2 YFSETQ. In DNA, the CDR3 is TGCGCCAGCAGCTTGGAGACAGGGGGGCAGTTCTTC. Amino acids: CASSLETGGQFF.

The chain uses TRBV7-6 and TRBJ2-7; D is ambiguous. V gave up 7 bases and J gave up 0 bases, with 16 bases separating them. Germline CDR1 and CDR2: SGHVS and FNYEAQ. The CDR3 totals 15 residues. The chain's CDR3 is CASIGSGPDSYEQYF. CDR3 nucleotide sequence: TGTGCCAGCATCGGGTCCGGGCCGGACTCCTACGAGCAGTACTTC.

This chain uses TRBV7-8 with TRBJ1-1; no clear D gene. This CDR3 has 14 amino acids. The germline gives CDR1 SGHVS, CDR2 FQNEAQ. The V and J ends lost 3 bases and 0 bases respectively, with 8 bases between them. CDR3 sequence: CASSLTCMNTEAFF. Here the CDR3 DNA reads TGTGCCAGCAGCTTGACATGCATGAACACTGAAGCTTTCTTT.

In this sample, this clonotype turned up many times. The chain links TRBV6-1 to TRBJ2-3, with 7 bases matching TRBD2. From germline, CDR1 is MNHNS and CDR2 SASEGT. The CDR3 consists of 13 residues. V shed 5 bases, J shed 5 bases, and the junction held 4 bases outside the gene matches. The CDR3 nucleotides are TGTGCCAGCAGTTTCCCGGGGGGAGATACGCAGTATTTT. Amino acid sequence: CASSFPGGDTQYF.

This sequence joins TRBV5-6 and TRBJ2-2; D gene unclear. V was trimmed by 5 bases and J by 5 bases, leaving 10 bases between them. Germline loops: CDR1 SGHDT, CDR2 YYEEEE. This CDR3 comprises 13 residues. The CDR3 sequence: CASRDHPTGELFF. The CDR3 DNA reads TGTGCCAGCAGAGACCACCCAACCGGGGAGCTGTTTTTT.

The chain's CDR3 is CASSLQDFSGSSQPQHF. The CDR3 DNA follows: TGTGCCAGCAGCTTACAGGATTTTTCTGGCTCCAGTCAGCCCCAGCATTTT. The rearrangement links TRBV7-8 to TRBJ1-5, with no clear D. The V gene lost 2 bases and the J gene lost 6 bases, with 20 bases spanning the gap. CDR3 length equals 17 residues. Germline V gene lookup returns CDR1 SGHVS and CDR2 FQNEAQ. The full variable domain, in which reference TRBV7-8 and TRBJ1-5 provide the parts outside the CDR3, is GAGVSQSPRYKVAKRGQDVALRCDPISGHVSLFWYQQALGQGPEFLTYFQNEAQLDKSGLPSDRFFAERPEGSVSTLKIQRTQQEDSAVYLCASSLQDFSGSSQPQHFGDGTRLSIL.

This clonotype was recorded once. The rearrangement joins TRBV2 to TRBJ2-1; TRBD2 matches at 7 bases. Germline CDR1 is SNHLY and CDR2 is FYNNEI. The CDR3 contains 16 residues. The trim removed 6 bases at V and 7 bases at J, leaving 15 bases unmatched. The CDR3 sequence is CASRREYNLAGNEQFF. The CDR3 coding sequence is TGTGCCAGCAGGCGGGAGTATAATCTGGCGGGGAATGAGCAGTTCTTC.

V gene TRBV4-1 combines with J gene TRBJ2-1; TRBD2 aligns across 13 bases. The germline V gene encodes CDR1 MGHRA and CDR2 YSYEKL. V was pared by 1 base and J by 5 bases, with 2 bases of the junction left unmatched. The CDR3 is 16 residues long. The CDR3 sequence is CASSQAGLAGNNEQFF. The CDR3 DNA is TGCGCCAGCAGCCAAGCGGGACTAGCGGGAAACAATGAGCAGTTCTTC.

The V call is TRBV12-3 or TRBV12-4, the J call TRBJ1-5; a possible D gene is TRBD1 (5 bases). The CDR3 consists of 16 residues. The germline V and J ends were trimmed by 4 bases and 5 bases, with 18 bases remaining between them. The CDR3 sequence: CASSSKQVGADQPQHF. The CDR3 DNA reads TGTGCCAGCAGTTCTAAGCAAGTAGGGGCGGATCAGCCCCAGCATTTT.

This clonotype was found a few times. The CDR3 DNA reads as TGTGCCAGCAGTTCGGAAGAGACCCAGTACTTC. Its translation: CASSSEETQYF. This chain connects TRBV28 to TRBJ2-5; D uncertain. Germline CDR1 and CDR2: MDHEN and SYDVKM. CDR3 length: 11 residues. Deletions cut 4 bases from V and 3 bases from J, with 3 bases between.

The rearrangement joins TRBV4-3 to TRBJ1-5; TRBD1 might be the D (6 bases). Germline CDR1 is LGHNA and CDR2 is YSLEER. The V end was cut by 0 bases, the J end by 0 bases, with 15 bases between. The CDR3 contains 18 residues. CDR3 bases: TGCGCCAGCAGCCAAGATCTGGTCAGGGGACTTAGCAATCAGCCCCAGCATTTT. This sequence encodes CASSQDLVRGLSNQPQHF.

V is TRBV7-9 and J is TRBJ2-3; weak D call: TRBD2 (5 bases). The CDR3 contains 15 residues. V gave up 3 bases and J gave up 3 bases, with 13 bases separating them. The germline gives CDR1 SEHNR, CDR2 FQNEAQ (reference sequence). CDR3 sequence: CASSLQEELTDTQYF. In nucleotides, the CDR3 is TGTGCCAGCAGCTTGCAGGAGGAGTTGACAGATACGCAGTATTTT. Full variable domain (remainder filled in from reference TRBV7-9 and TRBJ2-3): DTGVSQNPRHKITKRGQNVTFRCDPISEHNRLYWYRQTLGQGPEFLTYFQNEAQLEKSRLLSDRFSAERPKGSFSTLEIQRTEQGDSAMYLCASSLQEELTDTQYFGPGTRLTVL.